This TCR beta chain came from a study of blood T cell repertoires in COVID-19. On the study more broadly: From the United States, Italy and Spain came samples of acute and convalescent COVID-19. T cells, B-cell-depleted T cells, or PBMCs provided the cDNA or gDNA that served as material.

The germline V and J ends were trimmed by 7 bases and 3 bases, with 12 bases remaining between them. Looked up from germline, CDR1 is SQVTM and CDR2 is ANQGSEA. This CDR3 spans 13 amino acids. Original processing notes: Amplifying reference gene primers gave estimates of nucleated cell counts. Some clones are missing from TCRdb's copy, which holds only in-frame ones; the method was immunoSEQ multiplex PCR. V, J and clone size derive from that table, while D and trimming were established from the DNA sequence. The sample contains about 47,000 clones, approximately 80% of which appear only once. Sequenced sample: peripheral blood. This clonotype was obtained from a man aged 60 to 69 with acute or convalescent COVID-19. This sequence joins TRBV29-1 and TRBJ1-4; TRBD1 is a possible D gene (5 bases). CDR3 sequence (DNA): TGCAGCGCGCTGAAGGGGTCTAATGAAAAACTGTTTTTT. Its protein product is CSALKGSNEKLFF.